What follows are 12 T cell receptor beta chains derived from one specimen sequenced in a study of T cell repertoires in cytomegalovirus infection. TCRdb re-derived calls from the reads in MiXCR, one entry per CDR3 protein. The sample consists of a few hundred thousand distinct CDR3 sequences, 15% to 20% of them appearing once. Sequencing was performed on CD8+ T cells from PBMCs. The receptors originated from a human donor in good health (CMV status not recorded). Some clones in this sample may be carry-over from other donors' samples.

This clonotype was seen more than once but under ten times. The chain couples TRBV6-1 to TRBJ1-1; D ambiguous. V gave up 8 bases and J gave up 1 base, with 5 bases separating them. CDR1 is MNHNS, CDR2 SASEGT, per germline. The CDR3 has 11 amino acids. CDR3: CASLRNTEAFF. The CDR3 DNA sequence: TGTGCCAGCCTAAGGAACACTGAAGCTTTCTTT.

The rearrangement joins TRBV28 to TRBJ1-5, with D unclear. Germline CDR1 reads MDHEN; CDR2 reads SYDVKM. The CDR3 totals 14 residues. The germline V and J ends were trimmed by 2 bases and 1 base, with 6 bases remaining between them. The DNA for the CDR3 is TGTGCCAGCAGTTTAATAGGAAGCAATCAGCCCCAGCATTTT. This sequence encodes CASSLIGSNQPQHF.

Ten or more counts support this clonotype. The rearrangement uses TRBV7-9 and TRBJ1-1, with TRBD1 matching 7 bases. The CDR3 spans 11 residues. Germline V gene sequence: CDR1 SEHNR, CDR2 FQNEAQ (reference sequence). The junction had 2 bases not matched to a gene; V was cut back by 6 bases and J by 7 bases. Here the CDR3 DNA reads TGTGCCAGCAGACGACAGGGTGAAGCTTTCTTT. It codes for CASRRQGEAFF.

Ten or more counts support this clonotype. This chain connects TRBV7-2 to TRBJ2-2; TRBD1 or TRBD2 may be the D gene (5 bases each). The V gene's germline CDR1 is SGHTA and CDR2 FQGNSA. Trimming shortened V by 3 bases and J by 4 bases, and 15 bases separated the two germline ends. The CDR3 covers 16 residues. The CDR3 sequence: CASSFVEGMGTGELFF. The CDR3 DNA sequence: TGTGCCAGCAGCTTTGTCGAGGGGATGGGCACCGGGGAGCTGTTTTTT.

This clonotype has just a few counts. This chain joins TRBV28 and TRBJ2-1; 8 positions agree with TRBD2. Germline trimming cut 4 bases from V and 8 bases from J; bases unmatched to any gene: 13. CDR1 MDHEN and CDR2 SYDVKM come from the germline V gene. This CDR3 has 16 amino acids. CDR3 loop: CASSSARGTRVYEQFF. CDR3 bases: TGTGCCAGCAGTTCGGCCCGTGGGACTAGGGTATATGAGCAGTTCTTC.

CDR3 loop: CASSYSSAGDTEAFF. The CDR3, as DNA: TGTGCCAGCAGTTACTCCTCTGCGGGGGACACTGAAGCTTTCTTT. V gene TRBV6-6 combines with J gene TRBJ1-1, with a weak D call TRBD1 (5 bases). Deletions cut 0 bases from V and 3 bases from J, with 11 bases between. The V gene's germline CDR1 is MNHNY and CDR2 SVGAGI (reference sequence). CDR3 length: 15 residues.

This clonotype was recorded a few times. CDR3: CASSSPSRGLTLNEQFF. In DNA, the CDR3 is TGTGCCAGCAGCTCTCCCTCCCGGGGCCTCACCTTGAATGAGCAGTTCTTC. The rearrangement links TRBV7-9 to TRBJ2-1; D tentatively fits TRBD1 or TRBD2 (5 bases each). Germline CDR1 SEHNR, CDR2 FQNEAQ (reference sequence). V was clipped by 4 bases and J by 7 bases, with 23 bases between them. This CDR3 is built from 17 residues. The variable domain in full, completed from reference TRBV7-9 and TRBJ2-1, reads DTGVSQNPRHKITKRGQNVTFRCDPISEHNRLYWYRQTLGQGPEFLTYFQNEAQLEKSRLLSDRFSAERPKGSFSTLEIQRTEQGDSAMYLCASSSPSRGLTLNEQFFGPGTRLTVL.

This clonotype was detected ten times or more. At one of its ends the junction is not consistent with the germline gene, which may arise from a read error. The V gene is TRBV6-1, the J gene TRBJ2-1; D not certain. The CDR3 length is 11 residues. CDR1 MNHNS and CDR2 SASEGT come from the germline V gene. CDR3 nucleotides: TGTGCCAGCAGAGAAGGAGTCGAGCAGTTCTTC. Its translation: CASREGVEQFF.

This clonotype was seen repeatedly, ten times or more. Written as DNA, the CDR3 is TGTGCCAGCAGCCCCCGGGACAGGGGGAATTCACCCCTCCACTTT. Translated, it gives CASSPRDRGNSPLHF. J is TRBJ1-6 and V is TRBV7-9; 11 bases agree with TRBD1. The J segment lost 7 bases and the V segment lost 5 bases, leaving 4 bases of the junction unmatched. The CDR3 loop spans 15 amino acids. CDR1 SEHNR and CDR2 FQNEAQ come from the germline V gene (reference sequence).

This clonotype has a count of ten or more. The rearrangement uses TRBV11-2 and TRBJ2-2; 7 bases line up with TRBD2. Germline assignment: CDR1 SGHAT and CDR2 FQNNGV. The CDR3 is 19 residues long. J gave up 5 bases and V 3 bases, and 18 bases lay outside the gene matches. The CDR3: CASSFPLKARGGETGELFF. CDR3 bases: TGTGCCAGCAGCTTCCCCCTCAAAGCCCGGGGAGGGGAGACCGGGGAGCTGTTTTTT.

This clonotype was seen a few times. The chain employs TRBV10-3 and TRBJ2-3, with 11 bases matching TRBD2. Germline V gene lookup returns CDR1 ENHRY and CDR2 SYGVKD. The V and J ends lost 6 bases and 3 bases, in that order; junction bases with no gene match: 5. The CDR3 has 15 residues. CDR3 region: CAISPTSGETDTQYF. CDR3 in DNA: TGTGCCATCAGCCCGACTAGCGGGGAAACAGATACGCAGTATTTT.

The genes are TRBV6-6 and TRBJ2-5, with 8 positions matching TRBD2. The CDR3 spans 17 residues. The V gene's germline CDR1 is MNHNY and CDR2 SVGAGI (reference sequence). V trimming: 2 bases; J trimming: 2 bases; junction bases outside the gene matches: 10. CDR3 residues: CASSYPDRGGEQETQYF. In DNA form, the CDR3 reads TGTGCCAGCAGTTACCCCGATCGGGGGGGCGAACAAGAGACCCAGTACTTC.